This T cell receptor (beta chain) was observed in a study of T cell responses to AZD1222 COVID-19 vaccine. Study-level information: Pooling of second doses given at about 4 or about 12 weeks was done.

Looked up from germline, CDR1 is MNHEY and CDR2 is SMNVEV (reference sequence). V lost 3 bases, J lost 2 bases, and 11 bases lay in between. CDR3 length: 14 residues. As for this clone: Its antigen is currently unknown.

Sequenced by immunoSEQ multiplex PCR; TCRdb stores in-frame clones only, minus some. The sample consists of some 150,000 clones, 93% of them appearing once. Study-wide findings and caveats: Only after the peak T cell response were repertoires sampled. White British ancestry dominated among donors, who included more females, and clonal diversity was possibly underestimated. Recipients of two AZD1222 doses showed rising Spike-specific TCR breadth and depth.

Here the sequenced sample was peripheral blood, taken on day 0 of AZD1222 vaccination. The source is an adult in good health. The chain joins TRBV27 to TRBJ2-7; D possibly corresponds to TRBD2 (6 bases). CDR3 in DNA: TGTGCCAGCAGTTTGGGGGGTGCTCCCTACGAGCAGTACTTC. Its protein is CASSLGGAPYEQYF.